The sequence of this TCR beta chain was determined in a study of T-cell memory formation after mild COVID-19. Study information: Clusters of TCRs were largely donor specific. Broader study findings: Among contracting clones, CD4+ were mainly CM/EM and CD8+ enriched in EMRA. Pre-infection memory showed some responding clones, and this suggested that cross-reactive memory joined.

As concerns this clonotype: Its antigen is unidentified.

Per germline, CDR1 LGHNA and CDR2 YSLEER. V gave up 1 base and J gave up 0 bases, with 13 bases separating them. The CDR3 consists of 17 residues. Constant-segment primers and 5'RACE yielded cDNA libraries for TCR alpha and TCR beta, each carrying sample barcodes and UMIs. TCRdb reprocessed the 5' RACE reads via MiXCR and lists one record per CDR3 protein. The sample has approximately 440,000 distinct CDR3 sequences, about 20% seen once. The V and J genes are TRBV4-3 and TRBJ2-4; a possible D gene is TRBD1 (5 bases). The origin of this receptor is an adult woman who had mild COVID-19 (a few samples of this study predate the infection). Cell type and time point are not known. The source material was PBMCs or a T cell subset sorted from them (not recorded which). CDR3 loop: CASSQVVDSAAKNIQYF. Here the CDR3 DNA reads TGCGCCAGCAGCCAAGTGGTAGACAGCGCAGCCAAAAACATTCAGTACTTC.